This T cell receptor beta chain was sequenced during a study of cytomegalovirus exposure and HLA in healthy donors. Whole-study context: The use of the same platform for the roughly 120 validation repertoires and the roughly 630 first-cohort repertoires was reported by a later analysis. General study findings and limits: The study put some 150 TCR beta chains on its list as cytomegalovirus-associated.

Trimming pared 0 bases from V and 4 bases from J, leaving 9 bases between. Germline V gives CDR1 SGHRS, CDR2 YFSETQ. The CDR3 totals 14 residues. Assay: immunoSEQ multiplex PCR; the TCRdb copy retains only in-frame clones and omits some. In the table there are around 140,000 clones, less than 95% of which are singletons. In regard to this clone: What it recognizes is unknown. Other DNA sequences of this sample code for an identical CDR3.

This chain links TRBV5-1 with TRBJ2-3; possibly TRBD2 for D (6 bases). The material sequenced was PBMCs. The sequence derives from a man aged 18 to 29 in good health and CMV-seropositive. CDR3 in amino acids: CASSLVAGPDTQYF. Here the CDR3 DNA reads TGCGCCAGCAGCTTGGTGGCGGGGCCAGATACGCAGTATTTT.